This T cell receptor beta chain was retrieved from a study of blood T cell repertoires in COVID-19. Across the study: Collection of acute and convalescent COVID-19 samples took place in the United States, Italy and Spain. Sample material is recorded as cDNA or gDNA derived from T cells, B-cell-depleted T cells, or PBMCs.

Looked up from germline, CDR1 is LNHDA and CDR2 is SQIVND (reference sequence). The CDR3 spans 18 residues. J lost 7 bases, V lost 1 base, and 12 bases had no gene match. Authors' data handling: Using reference gene primer amplification, nucleated cell counts were estimated. Clones were read by immunoSEQ multiplex PCR, and TCRdb kept only the in-frame ones, dropping some. V, J and clone size are those of that table, while D and trimming were read from the DNA. The table has under 200,000 clones, roughly 83% seen once. The TCR originated in a woman of 80 years or more with active or convalescent COVID-19. The chain couples TRBV19 to TRBJ2-1, with 11 bases lining up with TRBD1. Material for sequencing was peripheral blood. The CDR3 region is CASSIGYLDRGRGNEQFF. In nucleotides, the CDR3 is TGTGCCAGTAGTATAGGTTATCTGGACAGGGGGCGGGGGAATGAGCAGTTCTTC.